Shown below are 5 T cell receptor beta chains from a single sample sequenced in a study of cytomegalovirus exposure and HLA in healthy donors. PCR primers comprised 60 Vbeta and 13 Jbeta primers. Libraries were prepared by immunoSEQ multiplex PCR; TCRdb keeps only in-frame clonotypes and omits some of them. This sample has about 180,000 clones, with 70% to 85% found just once. The sequencing input was PBMCs. The receptors were sampled from a girl aged 2-9 years in good health and CMV-seropositive.

The rearrangement links TRBV10-3 to TRBJ2-5; tentative D call: TRBD1 (6 bases). Deletions cut 9 bases from V and 5 bases from J, with 25 bases between. This CDR3 region has 16 residues. Germline CDR1 and CDR2: ENHRY and SYGVKD. The CDR3, as DNA: TGTGCCATTGCTCCGGACAGCACACCTTGGGGGGAGACCCAGTACTTC. Residues: CAIAPDSTPWGETQYF.

This clone occurred a few times. V gene TRBV9 combines with J gene TRBJ1-4, with TRBD1 matching 8 bases. From germline, CDR1 is SGDLS and CDR2 YYNGEE. There are 14 residues in the CDR3. V lost 3 bases and J lost 10; bases outside the gene matches: 8. The CDR3 is CASSADLTGGKLFF. The CDR3 nucleotides read TGTGCCAGCAGCGCGGACCTAACAGGGGGAAAACTGTTTTTT.

J is TRBJ1-2 and V is TRBV6-5, with D hard to call. This CDR3 region has 12 residues. Germline V CDR1 and CDR2: MNHEY, SVGAGI. V lost 7 bases to trimming and J lost 8 bases, with 14 bases between them. For the CDR3, the DNA is TGTGCCAGCACTAACGGTCCAACGGGCTACACCTTC. Its protein is CASTNGPTGYTF.

The chain is built from TRBV7-2 and TRBJ2-7, with D uncertain. The CDR3 totals 14 residues. The ends were cut back, 2 bases at V and 3 bases at J, with 11 bases in the middle. Germline CDR1 is SGHTA and CDR2 is FQGNSA. CDR3 sequence (DNA): TGTGCCAGCAGCTTATATGAAGAGAACTACGAGCAGTACTTC. This codes for CASSLYEENYEQYF.

The chain has TRBV6-1 and TRBJ2-5; tentatively, D is TRBD2 (6 bases). Trimming shortened V by 8 bases and J by 0 bases, and 16 bases separated the two germline ends. Per the germline V gene, CDR1 is MNHNS and CDR2 is SASEGT. This CDR3 is built from 15 residues. Written as DNA, the CDR3 is TGTGCCAGCGATCCCGGGGGAATCTACCAAGAGACCCAGTACTTC. Protein: CASDPGGIYQETQYF.